This is a list of T cell receptor beta chains from one sample in a study of T cells after yellow fever vaccination. Each CDR3 protein is one row after TCRdb ran MiXCR on the 5' RACE reads. The table shows about 210,000 distinct CDR3 sequences, with roughly 6.8% occurring only once. The sample consisted of CD4+ T cells sorted from PBMCs, taken on the day of the yellow fever booster vaccination. These receptors all come from a man aged 30 to 45 who received the YFV17D yellow fever vaccine. The CDR3 runs from the conserved cysteine through the conserved F or W. A D gene is named only where the DNA matches it firmly. A clone size is listed for some rows: how often the clone was seen (once, few, many), or a class if it is expanded.

j_call clone_size v_call d_call cdr3_aa cdr3_nt
TRBJ1-2 - TRBV5-1 - CASSLSSQGYGYTF TGCGCCAGCAGCTTGTCTTCTCAGGGCTATGGCTACACCTTC
TRBJ2-7 - TRBV5-1 TRBD1 CASSYGRDSTYEQYF TGCGCCAGCAGCTACGGCCGGGACAGCACCTACGAGCAGTACTTC
TRBJ2-5 many TRBV7-2 TRBD2 CASSFHSGLAGFKTQYF TGTGCCAGCAGCTTTCACTCTGGACTAGCGGGTTTCAAGACCCAGTACTTC
TRBJ2-5 - TRBV27 - CASSLGFSHSQETQYF TGTGCCAGCAGTTTAGGATTCAGTCACTCACAAGAGACCCAGTACTTC
TRBJ2-1 many TRBV28 TRBD1 CASSLGGTGGYNEQFF TGTGCCAGCAGTTTAGGGGGGACAGGGGGCTACAATGAGCAGTTCTTC
TRBJ2-7 many TRBV20-1 - CSARDPGSSYEQYF TGCAGTGCTAGAGATCCGGGGAGCTCCTACGAGCAGTACTTC
TRBJ2-1 few TRBV27 TRBD1 CASKGQGARYEQFF TGTGCCAGCAAGGGACAGGGGGCTCGGTATGAGCAGTTCTTC
TRBJ2-2 - TRBV5-4 TRBD2 CASGGAGGSMAGELFF TGTGCCAGCGGGGGTGCCGGCGGGAGTATGGCTGGGGAGCTGTTTTTT
TRBJ2-7 many TRBV5-1 - CASSSQTGLSYEQYF TGCGCCAGCAGCTCACAAACGGGACTTTCCTACGAGCAGTACTTC
TRBJ1-1 - TRBV3-1 - CASSQESAPNTEAFF TGTGCCAGCAGCCAAGAGTCGGCCCCGAACACTGAAGCTTTCTTT
TRBJ2-3 few TRBV5-1 TRBD2 CASSPGTSGITDTQYF TGCGCCAGCAGCCCTGGGACTAGCGGGATCACAGATACGCAGTATTTT
TRBJ1-1 - TRBV4-3 - CASSQVAWIGGAFF TGCGCCAGCAGCCAAGTTGCCTGGATAGGAGGAGCTTTCTTT
TRBJ2-2 few TRBV5-1 TRBD1 CASSSETGYTGKLFF TGCGCCAGCAGCTCCGAGACAGGGTACACCGGGAAGCTGTTTTTT
TRBJ2-3 many TRBV10-1 TRBD1 CASSITGGAADTQYF TGCGCCAGCTCAATAACAGGGGGCGCGGCGGATACGCAGTATTTT
TRBJ2-7 - TRBV5-4 TRBD1 CASSLTGSSFYEQYF TGTGCCAGCAGCCTGACAGGGTCTTCATTTTATGAGCAGTACTTC
TRBJ2-1 few TRBV6-1 TRBD2 CASRAAGATSGKQFF TGTGCCAGCAGAGCAGCGGGAGCGACGTCGGGGAAGCAGTTCTTC
TRBJ2-7 - TRBV6-2/TRBV6-3 - CASWQNSYEQYF TGTGCCAGCTGGCAAAACTCCTACGAGCAGTACTTC
TRBJ1-5 - TRBV12-3/TRBV12-4 - CASSLAGPSNQPQHF TGTGCCAGCAGTTTGGCAGGGCCAAGCAATCAGCCCCAGCATTTT
TRBJ2-5 few TRBV20-1 TRBD1 CCAITGGTGLQETQYF TGCTGTGCTATCACCGGAGGGACAGGGCTCCAAGAGACCCAGTACTTC
TRBJ2-7 many TRBV6-5 - CASSLRDRGTYEQYF TGTGCCAGCAGTCTCCGGGACCGCGGCACCTACGAGCAGTACTTC
TRBJ2-7 - TRBV27 - CASSLRAGRNRGSSYEQYF TGTGCCAGCAGTTTACGGGCAGGGCGTAACCGTGGAAGTTCCTACGAGCAGTACTTC
TRBJ1-5 - TRBV6-5 - CASSTRENQPQHF TGTGCCAGCAGTACTCGGGAGAATCAGCCCCAGCATTTT
TRBJ2-1 - TRBV7-9 TRBD2 CASSSGLAGGKTEQFF TGTGCCAGCAGCTCAGGACTAGCGGGAGGAAAGACTGAGCAGTTCTTC
TRBJ2-5 few TRBV7-9 - CASSFPGFQETQYF TGTGCCAGCAGCTTTCCGGGTTTTCAAGAGACCCAGTACTTC
TRBJ1-3 - TRBV25-1 - CASSDSIYF TGTGCCAGCAGTGACTCTATATATTTT
TRBJ1-1 - TRBV9 - CASNRIGGFTEAFF TGTGCCAGCAATCGGATCGGGGGGTTCACTGAAGCTTTCTTT
TRBJ2-6 few TRBV30 - CAWTRPGTAGANVLTF TGTGCCTGGACTCGCCCCGGGACGGCTGGGGCCAACGTCCTGACTTTC
TRBJ2-2 - TRBV29-1 - CRAKVGGPRTGELFF TGCCGCGCTAAGGTGGGAGGACCCCGGACCGGGGAGCTGTTTTTT
TRBJ2-5 few TRBV12-3/TRBV12-4 - CASSEGQTQYF TGTGCCAGCAGCGAGGGGCAGACCCAGTACTTC
TRBJ2-2 many TRBV5-6 - CASTSRAGELFF TGTGCCAGCACCTCCCGGGCCGGGGAGCTGTTTTTT
TRBJ2-7 many TRBV20-1 - CSAQPGTINEQYF TGCAGTGCCCAACCCGGAACTATCAACGAGCAGTACTTC
TRBJ2-1 many TRBV18 - CASSRGLGVYNEQFF TGTGCCAGCTCACGTGGACTGGGTGTTTACAATGAGCAGTTCTTC
TRBJ1-4 many TRBV5-1 TRBD1 CASSWQGAANEKLFF TGCGCCAGCAGCTGGCAGGGGGCAGCTAATGAAAAACTGTTTTTT
TRBJ2-6 many TRBV5-6 - CASSLLARLAGANVLTF TGTGCCAGCAGCTTACTCGCTCGATTAGCCGGGGCCAACGTCCTGACTTTC
TRBJ2-7 - TRBV7-8 TRBD2 CASSLDIQRDSYEQYF TGTGCCAGCAGCTTGGATATCCAGCGGGATTCCTACGAGCAGTACTTC
TRBJ2-1 few TRBV7-3 - CASSPAASSFYNEQFF TGTGCCAGCAGCCCGGCCGCTAGCTCCTTTTACAATGAGCAGTTCTTC
TRBJ2-7 few TRBV20-1 TRBD2 CCARDPGGRSSYEQYF TGCTGTGCTAGAGATCCCGGCGGGAGGAGCTCCTACGAGCAGTACTTC
TRBJ1-3 few TRBV4-2 - CASSQDRGAGNTIYF TGTGCCAGCAGCCAAGATCGGGGGGCAGGAAACACCATATATTTT
TRBJ2-3 once TRBV9 TRBD2 CASSVTAGVDTQYF TGTGCCAGCAGCGTAACAGCGGGAGTGGATACGCAGTATTTT
TRBJ2-7 many TRBV29-1 - CSVEGLPGLPSYEQYF TGCAGCGTTGAAGGTTTACCGGGACTCCCGTCCTACGAGCAGTACTTC
TRBJ2-1 many TRBV15 - CATSSNRDSYNEQFF TGTGCCACCAGCTCCAACAGGGACTCCTACAATGAGCAGTTCTTC
TRBJ2-1 many TRBV6-2/TRBV6-3 TRBD1 CASRGQTGLYNEQFF TGTGCCTCCAGGGGGCAAACGGGGTTGTACAATGAGCAGTTCTTC
TRBJ1-6 few TRBV19 TRBD1 CASSMIRQGEYSPLHF TGTGCCAGTAGTATGATTCGGCAGGGGGAGTATTCACCCCTCCACTTT
TRBJ2-1 few TRBV20-1 TRBD2 CSASRTSGGTEQFF TGCAGTGCTAGCAGGACTAGCGGGGGAACTGAGCAGTTCTTC
TRBJ2-2 - TRBV7-2 - CASSLFWVTGELFF TGTGCCAGCAGCTTATTTTGGGTGACCGGGGAGCTGTTTTTT